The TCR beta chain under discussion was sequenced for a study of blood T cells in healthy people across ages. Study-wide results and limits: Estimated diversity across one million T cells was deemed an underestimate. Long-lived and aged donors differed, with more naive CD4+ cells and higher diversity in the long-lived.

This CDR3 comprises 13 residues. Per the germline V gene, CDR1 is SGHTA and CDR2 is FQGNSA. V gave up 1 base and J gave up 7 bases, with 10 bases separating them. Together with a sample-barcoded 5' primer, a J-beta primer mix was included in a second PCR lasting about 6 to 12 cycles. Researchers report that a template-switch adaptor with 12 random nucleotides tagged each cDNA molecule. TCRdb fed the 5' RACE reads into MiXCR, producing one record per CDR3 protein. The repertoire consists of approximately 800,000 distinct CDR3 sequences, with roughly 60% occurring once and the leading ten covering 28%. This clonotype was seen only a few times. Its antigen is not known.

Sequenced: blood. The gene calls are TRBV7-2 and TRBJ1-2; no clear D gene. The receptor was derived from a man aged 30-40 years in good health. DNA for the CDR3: TGTGCCAGCAGCTTAGGAGGGTGGCGTGGCTACACCTTC. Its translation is CASSLGGWRGYTF.